The clone carrying this TCR beta chain turned up a few times. The source of the sample is a study of molecular identifiers for immune sequencing clone quantification. TCRdb re-derived calls from the PCR reads in MiXCR, one entry per CDR3 protein. The sample lists just under 650,000 distinct CDR3 sequences; 20% were seen once. This TCR derives from a human donor in good health. Some libraries in this study had Jurkat cell RNA spiked in. Sequenced input: naive CD8+ T cells from blood, with Jurkat cell RNA spiked in. Subset of the sample: FACS-sorted CD8+CD4-CCR7+CD45RA+ naive T cells.

The CDR3 reads CASSYYRGGASADTQYF. Here the CDR3 DNA reads TGTGCCAGCAGTTACTACCGCGGTGGAGCTAGCGCAGATACGCAGTATTTT. The chain employs TRBV6-6 and TRBJ2-3, with a weak D call TRBD2 (6 bases). The CDR3 loop spans 17 amino acids. Germline-derived CDR1 and CDR2 are MNHNY and SVGAGI (reference sequence). V lost 1 base and J lost 4, with 18 bases in between.